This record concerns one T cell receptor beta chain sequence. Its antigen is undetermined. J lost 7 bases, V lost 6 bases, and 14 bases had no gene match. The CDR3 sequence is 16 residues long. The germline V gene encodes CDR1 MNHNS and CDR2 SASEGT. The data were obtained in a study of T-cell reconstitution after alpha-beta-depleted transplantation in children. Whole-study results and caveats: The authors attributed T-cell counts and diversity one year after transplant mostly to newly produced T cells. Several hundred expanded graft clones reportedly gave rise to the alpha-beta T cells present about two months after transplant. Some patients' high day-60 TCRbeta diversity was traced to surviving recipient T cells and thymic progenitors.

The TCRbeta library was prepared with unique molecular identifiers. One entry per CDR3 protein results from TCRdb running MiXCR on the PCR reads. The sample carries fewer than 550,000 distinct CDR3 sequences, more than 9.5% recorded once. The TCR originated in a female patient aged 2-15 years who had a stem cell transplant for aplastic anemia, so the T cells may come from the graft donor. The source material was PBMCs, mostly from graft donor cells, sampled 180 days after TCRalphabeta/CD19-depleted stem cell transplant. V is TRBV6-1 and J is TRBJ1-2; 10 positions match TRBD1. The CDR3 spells CASRGALRDRGVGYTF. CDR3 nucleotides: TGTGCCAGCAGGGGGGCTCTCCGGGACAGGGGAGTTGGCTACACCTTC.